Below, 30 T cell receptor beta chains from the same sample are listed, as sequenced in a study of blood T cell repertoires in COVID-19. This table comes from immunoSEQ multiplex PCR, and its TCRdb copy is limited to in-frame clones, with some not included. The sample lists about 120,000 clones; 60% to 85% were seen once. Sequenced input: peripheral blood. These receptors came from a man in his 70s with acute or convalescent COVID-19.

The rearrangement uses TRBV7-9 and TRBJ2-3; no clear D. Germline values: CDR1 SEHNR, CDR2 FQNEAQ (reference sequence). The CDR3 spans 12 residues. V was cut by 5 bases and J by 6 bases, with 9 bases left in between. This CDR3 reads CASSPVEDTQYF. In DNA, the CDR3 is TGTGCCAGCAGCCCAGTGGAGGATACGCAGTATTTT.

The chain uses TRBV5-1 and TRBJ2-3; possible D gene TRBD2, 6 bases. CDR1 is SGHRS, CDR2 YFSETQ, per germline. Trimming removed 7 bases from V and 9 bases from J, with 15 bases in between. The CDR3 spans 12 residues. Here the CDR3 DNA reads TGCGCCAGCCGCGGGGCTTCCGGCACGCAGTATTTT. Translated: CASRGASGTQYF.

This clone came up once. The chain employs TRBV19 and TRBJ1-1, with TRBD1 identical over 10 bases. CDR1 is LNHDA and CDR2 is SQIVND in the germline V gene (reference sequence). This CDR3 is built from 15 residues. V lost 6 bases to trimming and J lost 1 base; unmatched junction nucleotides: 5. The CDR3 DNA is TGTGCCAGTAGCGACAGGGGGCTAGCGAACACTGAAGCTTTCTTT. Protein product: CASSDRGLANTEAFF.

This clone has only a few counts. This rearrangement joins TRBV5-5 to TRBJ2-7, with TRBD1 identical over 8 bases. The CDR3 length is 14 residues. The germline V gene has CDR1 SGHKS and CDR2 YYEKEE (reference sequence). V lost 2 bases, J lost 2 bases, and 3 bases stayed unmatched. CDR3 nucleotides: TGTGCCAGCAGCTTTGGGACAGGTACCTACGAGCAGTACTTC. This encodes CASSFGTGTYEQYF.

The rearrangement joins TRBV4-3 to TRBJ1-1, with TRBD1 matching 7 bases. Germline loops: CDR1 LGHNA, CDR2 YSLEER. This CDR3 comprises 19 residues. J gave up 0 bases and V 2 bases, and 15 bases lay outside the gene matches. The CDR3 sequence: CASSQQGTGTVHMNTEAFF. CDR3 bases: TGCGCCAGCAGCCAACAGGGCACCGGGACAGTTCACATGAACACTGAAGCTTTCTTT.

V gene TRBV7-6 combines with J gene TRBJ2-3; 9 bases are a match to TRBD1. Germline values: CDR1 SGHVS, CDR2 FNYEAQ. The V and J ends lost 2 bases and 2 bases, in that order; junction bases with no gene match: 17. CDR3 length equals 20 residues. The CDR3 nucleotides read TGTGCCAGCAGCTTATGGGGAACCGGGACAGGGAAGGTGGTCACAGATACGCAGTATTTT. Encoded protein: CASSLWGTGTGKVVTDTQYF.

J is TRBJ1-1 and V is TRBV9; 8 nucleotides agree with TRBD1. V was clipped by 0 bases and J by 7 bases; unmatched bases: 11. Looked up from germline, CDR1 is SGDLS and CDR2 is YYNGEE. The CDR3 has 16 residues. Here the CDR3 DNA reads TGTGCCAGCAGCGTAGATGAAAGGGCAGGGGGCGGTGAAGCTTTCTTT. Amino acids: CASSVDERAGGGEAFF.

This clone was seen only a few times. The CDR3, as DNA: TGTGCCAGCAGCTTGGCCGGGACAGGGGAGTACTATGGCTACACCTTC. This sequence encodes CASSLAGTGEYYGYTF. This rearrangement joins TRBV5-5 to TRBJ1-2, with TRBD1 matching 10 bases. CDR1 is SGHKS and CDR2 is YYEKEE in the germline V gene (reference sequence). The ends lost 0 bases at V and 3 bases at J; junction bases unmatched: 5. CDR3 length: 16 residues.

J is TRBJ2-1 and V is TRBV5-8; D is possibly TRBD1 (5 bases). The CDR3 consists of 16 residues. The germline V and J ends were trimmed by 0 bases and 1 base, with 11 bases remaining between them. The germline CDR1 and CDR2 sequences are SGHTS and YDEGEE. CDR3 protein: CASSLVAGSSYNEQFF. The CDR3 DNA follows: TGTGCCAGCAGCTTGGTTGCAGGGTCGTCCTACAATGAGCAGTTCTTC.

The chain is built from TRBV5-1 and TRBJ1-1, with D maybe TRBD1 (6 bases). The germline V and J ends were trimmed by 8 bases and 1 base, with 12 bases remaining between them. The CDR3 loop spans 13 amino acids. CDR1 and CDR2 from the germline V gene are SGHRS and YFSETQ. CDR3 protein: CASYGQPNTEAFF. The CDR3 bases are TGCGCCAGTTACGGACAGCCGAACACTGAAGCTTTCTTT.

The V gene is TRBV27, the J gene TRBJ2-5; D uncertain. Trimming took 6 bases from V and 0 from J, leaving 8 bases between them. Germline lookup yields CDR1 MNHEY and CDR2 SMNVEV (reference sequence). The CDR3 has 13 residues. CDR3 DNA sequence: TGTGCCAGCAGCTTTTTAAACCAAGAGACCCAGTACTTC. This encodes CASSFLNQETQYF.

The chain couples TRBV4-1 to TRBJ2-7; TRBD1 matches at 9 bases. The CDR3 runs to 17 residues. J gave up 0 bases and V 3 bases, and 9 bases lay outside the gene matches. The germline CDR1 and CDR2 sequences are MGHRA and YSYEKL. Here the CDR3 reads CASSHQLQGAISYEQYF. CDR3 DNA sequence: TGCGCCAGCAGCCACCAATTACAGGGGGCAATCTCCTACGAGCAGTACTTC.

The chain employs TRBV7-2 and TRBJ2-1; D is perhaps TRBD1 (5 bases). From germline, CDR1 is SGHTA and CDR2 FQGNSA. Trimming left V 5 bases short and J 3 bases short, with 11 bases between. CDR3 length: 14 amino acids. Here the CDR3 DNA reads TGTGCCAGCAGCACACCCGGACACTACAATGAGCAGTTCTTC. Its translation: CASSTPGHYNEQFF.

The chain has TRBV10-1 and TRBJ2-4; weak D call: TRBD1 (6 bases). Germline loops: CDR1 WNHNN, CDR2 SYGVQD (reference sequence). Between the trimmed V and J ends, which lost 4 bases and 0 bases, there was a span of 16 bases. The CDR3 is 17 residues long. The CDR3 nucleotides are TGCGCCAGCAGTGGCCCTGACAGGTATCTAGCCAAAAACATTCAGTACTTC. Its translation is CASSGPDRYLAKNIQYF.

This clone was seen a single time. The CDR3 coding sequence is TGTGCCAGCAGTGACTCTCCCCGGTCAGATACGCAGTATTTT. Its protein product is CASSDSPRSDTQYF. The chain has TRBV6-4 and TRBJ2-3; D is ambiguous. The CDR3 length is 14 residues. V lost 0 bases to trimming and J lost 4 bases, with 8 bases between them. Germline CDR1 reads MRHNA; CDR2 reads SNTAGT.

This sequence joins TRBV9 and TRBJ2-1, with 10 positions matching TRBD2. Germline V lookup: CDR1 SGDLS, CDR2 YYNGEE. The CDR3 contains 16 residues. V shed 0 bases, J shed 10 bases, and the junction held 10 bases outside the gene matches. The CDR3: CASSVGSSSGGREQFF. The DNA for the CDR3 is TGTGCCAGCAGCGTAGGATCTTCTAGCGGGGGACGGGAGCAGTTCTTC.

V and J are TRBV5-1 and TRBJ2-3; the D gene is possibly TRBD1 (6 bases). Trimming removed 3 bases at V and 4 bases at J, with 12 bases between. The CDR3 is made up of 14 amino acids. The germline V gene has CDR1 SGHRS and CDR2 YFSETQ. In DNA form, the CDR3 reads TGCGCCAGCAGCTCTAGGACAGTATCAGATACGCAGTATTTT. As protein: CASSSRTVSDTQYF.

This chain connects TRBV5-1 to TRBJ1-5, with 7 positions matching TRBD1. The junction had 8 bases not matched to a gene; V was cut back by 4 bases and J by 7 bases. This CDR3 contains 14 residues. CDR1 and CDR2 from the germline V gene are SGHRS and YFSETQ. Written as DNA, the CDR3 is TGCGCCAGCAGCGCCCGACAGGGCGAACAGCCCCAGCATTTT. It is translated as CASSARQGEQPQHF.

The chain couples TRBV9 to TRBJ2-3, with D perhaps TRBD1 (6 bases). CDR1 is SGDLS and CDR2 is YYNGEE in the germline V gene. Trimming pared 1 base from V and 5 bases from J, leaving 8 bases between. The CDR3 has 13 residues. The CDR3 spells CASSVQGRDTQYF. CDR3 DNA sequence: TGTGCCAGCAGCGTACAGGGGAGAGATACGCAGTATTTT.

The V gene is TRBV6-1, the J gene TRBJ2-1, with 8 bases fitting TRBD2. This CDR3 is 16 amino acids long. V shed 1 base and J 3 bases; nucleotides not matched to a gene: 5. CDR1 and CDR2 from the germline V gene are MNHNS and SASEGT. CDR3 DNA: TGTGCCAGCAGTGAAGGCCTAGCGGGTTACTACAATGAGCAGTTCTTC. This gives the protein CASSEGLAGYYNEQFF.

The chain has TRBV7-8 and TRBJ1-3; TRBD1 aligns across 8 bases. The CDR3 has 16 amino acids. The germline CDR1 and CDR2 sequences are SGHVS and FQNEAQ. V lost 5 bases to trimming and J lost 2 bases; unmatched junction nucleotides: 8. The chain's CDR3 is CASSHSLRGPGNTIYF. CDR3 in DNA: TGTGCCAGCAGCCACAGCCTCAGGGGGCCTGGAAACACCATATATTTT.

The chain links TRBV12-3 or TRBV12-4 to TRBJ1-2; maybe TRBD1 (5 bases). Trimming pared 4 bases from V and 8 bases from J, leaving 14 bases between. The CDR3 loop spans 13 amino acids. CDR3 DNA: TGTGCCAGCAGTTGGCGGGGCAGCATAGGCTACACCTTC. It yields the protein CASSWRGSIGYTF.

A single count supports this clone. This rearrangement joins TRBV5-1 to TRBJ2-1; 10 bases map to TRBD2. J lost 8 bases, V lost 6 bases, and 8 bases had no gene match. This CDR3 comprises 14 residues. In germline, CDR1 is SGHRS, CDR2 YFSETQ. The CDR3 DNA reads TGCGCCAGCAACAGCGGGGGGGCTATCCATGAGCAGTTCTTC. Translating it yields CASNSGGAIHEQFF.

CDR3 bases: TGTGCCAGCAGTGAATACCTTCCAGGGAACACTGAAGCTTTCTTT. Its translation: CASSEYLPGNTEAFF. The rearrangement links TRBV2 to TRBJ1-1, with D unclear. Germline CDR1 reads SNHLY; CDR2 reads FYNNEI. This CDR3 comprises 15 residues. V shed 2 bases and J shed 1 base, with 11 bases lying between them.

The chain is built from TRBV9 and TRBJ2-3, with a tentative D call TRBD2 (5 bases). Per the germline V gene, CDR1 is SGDLS and CDR2 is YYNGEE. This CDR3 region has 14 residues. V gave up 0 bases and J gave up 4 bases, with 9 bases separating them. In DNA form, the CDR3 reads TGTGCCAGCAGCGTAGAGGGAGAACCAGATACGCAGTATTTT. It yields the protein CASSVEGEPDTQYF.

The genes are TRBV24-1 and TRBJ1-2; D might be TRBD1 (5 bases). The CDR3 is 14 residues long. Germline-derived CDR1 and CDR2 are KGHDR and SFDVKD. Trimming removed 4 bases at V and 4 bases at J, with 12 bases between. The CDR3, as DNA: TGTGCCACCAGTGACCCTAGGGGTGGCTATGGCTACACCTTC. It specifies CATSDPRGGYGYTF.

The chain employs TRBV3-1 (or the pseudogene TRBV3-2) and TRBJ1-5; a possible D gene is TRBD1 (5 bases). CDR1 is LGHDT, CDR2 YNNKEL, per germline (reference sequence). V was pared by 10 bases and J by 0 bases, with 16 bases between. The CDR3 runs to 15 residues. CDR3 sequence (DNA): TGTGCCACCGCGGGGGGACCTTATAGCAATCAGCCCCAGCATTTT. Protein sequence: CATAGGPYSNQPQHF.

This chain uses TRBV7-9 with TRBJ1-2, with a tentative D call TRBD1 (6 bases). This CDR3 has 12 residues. Germline V gene lookup returns CDR1 SEHNR and CDR2 FQNEAQ (reference sequence). Trimming pared 1 base from V and 10 bases from J, leaving 10 bases between. This chain's CDR3 is CASSLGQALYTF. CDR3 coding DNA: TGTGCCAGCAGCTTAGGACAGGCCCTCTACACCTTC.

The chain links TRBV5-1 to TRBJ1-2; TRBD1 is a possible D gene (6 bases). Trimming took 0 bases from V and 7 from J, leaving 13 bases between them. This CDR3 has 14 residues. CDR1 SGHRS and CDR2 YFSETQ come from the germline V gene. The CDR3 DNA is TGCGCCAGCAGCTTGGACAGGGAAGCCTCTGGCTACACCTTC. Residues: CASSLDREASGYTF.

This clone turned up a few times. This chain uses TRBV5-1 with TRBJ1-6; D perhaps matches TRBD1 (6 bases). Germline lookup yields CDR1 SGHRS and CDR2 YFSETQ. V gave up 0 bases and J gave up 11 bases, with 15 bases separating them. This CDR3 is 15 amino acids long. CDR3 nucleotide sequence: TGCGCCAGCAGCTTGGCCGGGACACAAGATACACCCCTCCACTTT. Translating gives CASSLAGTQDTPLHF.